This TCR beta chain was sequenced during a study of tumor and adjacent non-tumor tissue in lung cancer. Looking at the study overall: Patients comprised about a dozen adenocarcinoma, 2 squamous cell carcinoma and 1 small cell lung cancer.

Points on this clonotype: The junction departs from germline at one end; a sequencing error may be responsible.

CDR1 and CDR2 (germline): MRHNA, SNTAGT. The CDR3 spans 15 residues. TCRbeta libraries were built with three rounds of nested PCR, modified from ARM-PCR. TCRdb reprocessed the multiplex PCR reads with MiXCR, giving one entry per CDR3 protein. The sample has approximately 75,000 distinct CDR3 sequences; under 85% are singletons. The template was RNA from unsorted bulk tissue. Sequenced sample: lung tumor tissue. The V call is TRBV6-4, the J call TRBJ1-2; 11 bases agree with TRBD1. This TCR was sampled from a woman aged 45 to 65 with non-small cell lung cancer. CDR3 coding DNA: TGTGCCAACAGTGACGGGACAGGGGGGCCATATGGCTACACCTTC. It encodes CANSDGTGGPYGYTF.